This TCR beta chain was captured in a study of T-cell memory formation after mild COVID-19. Whole-study results and caveats: The authors left the SARS-CoV-2 specificity of second-wave clones peaking on day 37 unconfirmed. CD4+ clones that contracted lay mainly in CM and EM; CD8+ ones lay in EMRA. CD4/CD8 balance characterized clones contracting day 15 to 85, and CD4+ skew characterized later expanders.

The CDR3 totals 12 residues. V shed 3 bases and J shed 10 bases, with 9 bases lying between them. Per germline, CDR1 SEHNR and CDR2 FQNEAQ (reference sequence). Amplification by 5'RACE using constant-segment primers produced TCR alpha and TCR beta cDNA libraries that carried sample barcodes and UMIs. A single record per CDR3 protein comes from TCRdb applying MiXCR to the 5' RACE reads. The sample records hundreds of thousands of distinct CDR3 sequences, approximately 18% being singletons. For this clonotype: The antigen remains undetermined.

The TCR comes from an adult woman who had mild COVID-19 (a few samples of this study predate the infection). Cell type and time point are not known. The chain combines TRBV7-9 with TRBJ1-4, with a tentative D call TRBD1 (6 bases). The sequencing input was PBMCs or a T cell subset sorted from them (not recorded which). CDR3 in DNA: TGTGCCAGCAGCTTGGACAGTGGAAAACTGTTTTTT. Its translation is CASSLDSGKLFF.